A single sample is the source of the 11 T cell receptor beta chains below, sequenced in a study of T cells after yellow fever vaccination. TCRdb passed the 5' RACE reads through MiXCR, listing each CDR3 protein once. The sample lists about 340,000 distinct CDR3 sequences; around 13% were seen once. The starting material was CD4+ T cells sorted from PBMCs, obtained 15 days after the yellow fever booster vaccination. These receptors all stem from a young man who received the YFV17D yellow fever vaccine.

This clonotype has only a few counts. The chain combines TRBV20-1 with TRBJ1-2; no clear D gene. The germline V gene has CDR1 DFQATT and CDR2 SNEGSKA (reference sequence). This CDR3 has 14 residues. Trimming took off 4 bases at V and 3 bases at J, with 15 bases between the two ends. The CDR3 region has the DNA TGCAGTGCTAATAGGGTGGGCTTGGACTATGGCTACACCTTC. It encodes CSANRVGLDYGYTF.

V gene TRBV7-3 combines with J gene TRBJ2-1; possibly TRBD2 for D (5 bases). The germline V gene has CDR1 SGHTA and CDR2 FQGTGA. The CDR3 has 12 residues. Trimming removed 1 base at V and 9 bases at J, with 7 bases between. The CDR3 nucleotides read TGTGCCAGCAGCTTAAAACGGGGTGAGCAGTTCTTC. Translating it yields CASSLKRGEQFF.

The chain carries TRBV7-2 and TRBJ1-5, with 9 bases that match TRBD1. The CDR3 runs to 17 residues. With 5 bases clipped from V and 1 base from J, the junction kept 9 bases outside the gene matches. Germline V gene sequence: CDR1 SGHTA, CDR2 FQGNSA. The CDR3 region has the DNA TGTGCCAGCAGCCTTTTTCGGGACAGGGAAAGCAATCAGCCCCAGCATTTT. This encodes CASSLFRDRESNQPQHF.

This clonotype was seen more than once but under ten times. A junction boundary mismatches the germline segment, possibly from a read error. This rearrangement joins TRBV12-3 or TRBV12-4 to TRBJ1-1; 9 bases line up with TRBD1. CDR3 length: 14 amino acids. The CDR3 bases are TGTGCCAGCTGGACAGGGGATATGAACACTGAAGCTTTATTT. The encoded protein is CASWTGDMNTEALF.

This clonotype was seen repeatedly, ten times or more. This chain connects TRBV7-9 to TRBJ1-5, with D tentatively TRBD1 (5 bases). The V end was cut by 4 bases, the J end by 0 bases, with 19 bases between. The CDR3 consists of 18 residues. Per germline, CDR1 SEHNR and CDR2 FQNEAQ (reference sequence). CDR3 in DNA: TGTGCCAGCAGCTCCCCTTCGCGGGGGGGGGATAGCAATCAGCCCCAGCATTTT. It translates to CASSSPSRGGDSNQPQHF.

J is TRBJ1-6 and V is TRBV6-2 or TRBV6-3, with 10 positions matching TRBD1. J was trimmed by 10 bases and V by 8 bases; bases with no gene match: 5. This CDR3 region has 13 residues. Per germline, CDR1 MNHEY and CDR2 SVGEGT. The CDR3 sequence is CASRDRGRSPLHF. The CDR3 DNA reads TGTGCCAGCCGGGACAGGGGACGATCACCCCTCCACTTT.

This clonotype was counted a few times. The gene calls are TRBV30 and TRBJ1-1; TRBD1 aligns across 7 bases. Germline V gene sequence: CDR1 GTSNPN, CDR2 SVGIG (reference sequence). This CDR3 has 13 amino acids. V gave up 5 bases and J gave up 0 bases; unmatched junction bases: 3. DNA for the CDR3: TGTGCCTGGGACAGGGACCTGAACACTGAAGCTTTCTTT. Its translation: CAWDRDLNTEAFF.

The chain carries TRBV6-2 or TRBV6-3 and TRBJ1-1; no firm D call. This CDR3 comprises 12 residues. Between the trimmed V and J ends, which lost 6 bases and 7 bases, there was a span of 12 bases. Per germline, CDR1 MNHEY and CDR2 SVGEGT. The CDR3 region has the DNA TGTGCCAGCAGCACCCAAGAGTATGAAGCTTTCTTT. Translating it yields CASSTQEYEAFF.

The table lists this clonotype with many counts. The chain is built from TRBV5-5 and TRBJ1-2, with D possibly matching TRBD1 (5 bases). CDR3 length: 15 residues. V gave up 3 bases and J gave up 0 bases, with 12 bases separating them. Looked up from germline, CDR1 is SGHKS and CDR2 is YYEKEE (reference sequence). The CDR3 protein is CASSSGRGSNYGYTF. For the CDR3, the DNA is TGTGCCAGCAGCTCGGGACGTGGATCTAACTATGGCTACACCTTC. The full variable domain, in which reference TRBV5-5 and TRBJ1-2 provide the parts outside the CDR3, is DAGVTQSPTHLIKTRGQQVTLRCSPISGHKSVSWYQQVLGQGPQFIFQYYEKEERGRGNFPDRFSARQFPNYSSELNVNALLLGDSALYLCASSSGRGSNYGYTFGSGTRLTVV.

For this clonotype: A far larger clone is only one base removed, so a read error is likely. The V call is TRBV12-3 or TRBV12-4, the J call TRBJ1-5; 7 bases match TRBD1. The CDR3 is 13 amino acids. DNA of the CDR3: TGTGCCAGCAGTTTGGCAGGGGGGCAGCGCCAGCATTTT. Translated: CASSLAGGQRQHF.

A few counts support this clonotype. The chain is built from TRBV5-1 and TRBJ2-1; 7 bases are a match to TRBD1. Germline V gene data show CDR1 as SGHRS and CDR2 as YFSETQ. V gave up 7 bases and J gave up 3 bases; unmatched junction bases: 10. The CDR3 totals 15 residues. DNA for the CDR3: TGCGCCAGCGGCCGGGACAGCAGGTACTACAATGAGCAGTTCTTC. It translates to CASGRDSRYYNEQFF.